These 12 T cell receptor beta chains originate from one sample sequenced in a study of blood T cell repertoires in COVID-19. Libraries were prepared by immunoSEQ multiplex PCR; TCRdb keeps only in-frame clonotypes and omits some of them. Found here are approximately 210,000 clones, 83% of them singletons; the top ten hold 2.6%. Sequenced sample: peripheral blood. Receptors were obtained from a woman between 70 and 85 years old with active or convalescent COVID-19.

The chain uses TRBV7-9 and TRBJ1-2, with unresolved D. CDR1 and CDR2 from the germline V gene are SEHNR and FQNEAQ (reference sequence). CDR3 length: 12 amino acids. The germline V and J ends were trimmed by 5 bases and 4 bases, with 8 bases remaining between them. The CDR3 here is CASSPEGYGYTF. CDR3 DNA: TGTGCCAGCAGCCCAGAGGGCTATGGCTACACCTTC.

This clone was seen a handful of times. The rearrangement links TRBV29-1 to TRBJ2-7, with TRBD2 matching over 12 bases. Germline CDR1 SQVTM, CDR2 ANQGSEA. Germline trimming cut 4 bases from V and 6 bases from J; bases unmatched to any gene: 1. The CDR3 runs 12 residues. CDR3 in amino acids: CSVGGLAGEQYF. DNA of the CDR3: TGCAGCGTTGGGGGACTAGCGGGCGAGCAGTACTTC.

This clone was seen once. Written as DNA, the CDR3 is TGTGCCAGTAGTATAGACAGGGACTACGAGCAGTACTTC. Protein: CASSIDRDYEQYF. J is TRBJ2-7 and V is TRBV19; maybe TRBD1 (5 bases). Germline V gene lookup returns CDR1 LNHDA and CDR2 SQIVND (reference sequence). The CDR3 consists of 13 residues. Trimming took 0 bases from V and 3 from J, leaving 6 bases between them.

The chain carries TRBV29-1 and TRBJ1-6; D is ambiguous. Germline CDR1 SQVTM, CDR2 ANQGSEA. Trimming removed 0 bases from V and 13 bases from J, with 13 bases in between. The CDR3 totals 13 residues. This CDR3 is CSVEDSHLTPLHF. CDR3 nucleotide sequence: TGCAGCGTTGAAGACAGCCATCTGACTCCCCTCCACTTT. Variable domain in full (rest from reference TRBV29-1 and TRBJ1-6): SAVISQKPSRDICQRGTSLTIQCQVDSQVTMMFWYRQQPGQSLTLIATANQGSEATYESGFVIDKFPISRPNLTFSTLTVSNMSPEDSSIYLCSVEDSHLTPLHFGNGTRLTVT.

The rearrangement links TRBV3-1 (or the pseudogene TRBV3-2) to TRBJ2-2; no definite D call. V was clipped by 0 bases and J by 0 bases, with 20 bases between them. In germline, CDR1 is LGHDT, CDR2 YNNKEL (reference sequence). This CDR3 is 20 amino acids long. CDR3 sequence: CASSQDTPQSSRPNTGELFF. CDR3 sequence (DNA): TGTGCCAGCAGCCAAGATACCCCCCAGAGTAGCCGCCCGAACACCGGGGAGCTGTTTTTT.

CDR3 in amino acids: CASGQIQGTYEQYF. The DNA of the CDR3 is TGTGCCAGCGGACAAATTCAGGGAACCTACGAGCAGTACTTC. The chain recombines TRBV6-6 with TRBJ2-7; TRBD1 might be the D (5 bases). V was trimmed by 8 bases and J by 2 bases, leaving 16 bases between them. CDR3 length: 14 residues. Germline CDR1 MNHNY, CDR2 SVGAGI (reference sequence).

The V and J genes are TRBV3-1 (or the pseudogene TRBV3-2) and TRBJ2-7, with a possible D match to TRBD1 (5 bases). V was trimmed by 3 bases and J by 4 bases, leaving 16 bases between them. This CDR3 spans 15 amino acids. CDR1 and CDR2 (germline): LGHDT, YNNKEL (reference sequence). The CDR3 sequence: CASSHSTSGSYEQYF. CDR3 DNA sequence: TGTGCCAGCAGCCACTCGACCTCAGGGTCTTACGAGCAGTACTTC.

This chain connects TRBV5-1 to TRBJ2-7, with TRBD2 matching 8 bases. This CDR3 is built from 13 residues. V was clipped by 4 bases and J by 6 bases; unmatched bases: 6. CDR1 SGHRS and CDR2 YFSETQ come from the germline V gene. This chain's CDR3 is CASSPGLVGEQYF. The DNA for the CDR3 is TGCGCCAGCAGCCCGGGACTAGTCGGCGAGCAGTACTTC.

The chain employs TRBV30 and TRBJ1-4; a weak D match, TRBD1 (5 bases). From germline, CDR1 is GTSNPN and CDR2 SVGIG (reference sequence). This CDR3 contains 14 residues. V gave up 0 bases and J gave up 5 bases, with 10 bases separating them. The CDR3 loop is CAWSVLRQNEKLFF. In nucleotides, the CDR3 is TGTGCCTGGAGTGTACTAAGACAGAATGAAAAACTGTTTTTT. Variable domain in full (rest from reference TRBV30 and TRBJ1-4): SQTIHQWPATLVQPVGSPLSLECTVEGTSNPNLYWYRQAAGRGLQLLFYSVGIGQISSEVPQNLSASRPQDRQFILSSKKLLLSDSGFYLCAWSVLRQNEKLFFGSGTQLSVL.

The chain recombines TRBV20-1 with TRBJ2-7; D is possibly TRBD2 (6 bases). The CDR3 runs to 14 residues. V was cut by 3 bases and J by 3 bases, with 15 bases left in between. CDR1 is DFQATT and CDR2 is SNEGSKA in the germline V gene (reference sequence). In DNA form, the CDR3 reads TGCAGTGCTAGTGCCGGGAGAGGTTTCTACGAGCAGTACTTC. It translates to CSASAGRGFYEQYF.

Here the CDR3 reads CASSYSRSWETQYF. CDR3 coding DNA: TGTGCCAGCAGTTACTCCAGGTCTTGGGAGACCCAGTACTTC. The chain links TRBV6-2 or TRBV6-3 to TRBJ2-5; D unclear. The CDR3 loop spans 14 amino acids. Trimming left V 0 bases short and J 5 bases short, with 10 bases between. CDR1 and CDR2 from the germline V gene are MNHEY and SVGEGT.

The chain carries TRBV9 and TRBJ2-3, with a possible D match to TRBD2 (6 bases). Germline lookup yields CDR1 SGDLS and CDR2 YYNGEE. Trimming left V 4 bases short and J 3 bases short, with 15 bases between. The CDR3 loop spans 15 amino acids. The CDR3 loop reads CASSSRGLATDTQYF. CDR3 bases: TGTGCCAGCAGCTCCCGAGGGCTAGCGACAGATACGCAGTATTTT.